The rows below give T cell receptor beta chains drawn from one sample of a study of T cell changes during pregnancy in multiple sclerosis. The repertoire was sequenced with immunoSEQ multiplex PCR; TCRdb's copy has only in-frame clones and lacks some. The sample yields some 100,000 clones, around 93% seen once. This material consisted of peripheral blood, taken after pregnancy. These receptors were obtained from a female donor with multiple sclerosis, enrolled in a pregnancy study. Both conserved end residues are trimmed from each CDR3.

J: TRBJ2-2
V: TRBV5-1
CDR3: ASSSPDRGLYTGELF

J: TRBJ1-2
V: TRBV6-1
CDR3: ASSEGQMGYT

J: TRBJ1-1
V: TRBV7-2
CDR3: ASSLWWGTNTEAF

J: TRBJ2-6
V: TRBV5-4
CDR3: ASSEVAQGSGANVLT

J: TRBJ2-1
V: TRBV9
CDR3: ASSVGGSGRQF

J: TRBJ2-3
V: TRBV29-1
CDR3: SVDYSDTQY

J: TRBJ1-5
V: TRBV7-9
CDR3: ASSPGVQPQH

J: TRBJ1-2
V: TRBV7-2
CDR3: ASSLGVGTRHSYGYT

J: TRBJ2-1
V: TRBV11-1
CDR3: ASSRGGYNEQF

J: TRBJ1-5
V: TRBV5-1
CDR3: ASSVGQGDQPQH

J: TRBJ2-2
V: TRBV7-9
CDR3: ASSSDRDTGELF

J: TRBJ2-1
V: TRBV11-3
CDR3: ASSPGDMDEQF

J: TRBJ2-1
V: TRBV6-4
CDR3: ASSDQGLAGVNEQF

J: TRBJ1-3
V: TRBV9
CDR3: ASSGQASGNTIY

J: TRBJ2-6
V: TRBV28
CDR3: ASTPSGPGANVLT

J: TRBJ2-3
V: TRBV27
CDR3: ASTYRGRSDTQY

J: TRBJ2-1
V: TRBV5-4
CDR3: ASSPGYGLADNEQF

J: TRBJ2-7
V: TRBV19
CDR3: ASRISGMAPYEQY

J: TRBJ1-2
V: TRBV7-9
CDR3: ASSLNAVYGYT

J: TRBJ2-3
V: TRBV19
CDR3: ASSIVRQGSGGDTQY

J: TRBJ1-5
V: TRBV7-3
CDR3: ASSETGKNQPQH

J: TRBJ2-2
V: TRBV15
CDR3: ATSRDVLAENTGELF

J: TRBJ1-1
V: TRBV6-1
CDR3: ASVSWEMNTEAF

J: TRBJ1-1
V: TRBV6-6
CDR3: ASSSVGDYTEAF

J: TRBJ1-4
V: TRBV20-1
CDR3: SARTGEKLF

J: TRBJ2-3
V: TRBV30
CDR3: AWTRGGTDTQY

J: TRBJ2-3
V: TRBV7-7
CDR3: ASSQGLAGKADTQY

J: TRBJ1-2
V: TRBV15
CDR3: ATSRVGEHGYT

J: TRBJ2-1
V: TRBV7-2
CDR3: ASQSNNEQF

J: TRBJ2-7
V: TRBV15
CDR3: ATSRDDSSTYEQY

J: TRBJ1-1
V: TRBV28
CDR3: ASSLGRKDTEAF

J: TRBJ1-2
V: TRBV29-1
CDR3: SVEAPLGQGLRYGYT

J: TRBJ2-2
V: TRBV7-3
CDR3: ASSPYGQGANTGELF

J: TRBJ1-5
V: TRBV25-1
CDR3: ASSGSGVQPQH

J: TRBJ2-7
V: TRBV6-1
CDR3: ASSELQGNYEQY

J: TRBJ2-2
V: TRBV28
CDR3: ASSTQGRNTGELF

J: TRBJ2-1
V: TRBV5-1
CDR3: ASSSVGSAGLYNEQF

J: TRBJ2-1
V: TRBV9
CDR3: ASSVTSGSYNEQF

J: TRBJ1-5
V: TRBV7-2
CDR3: ASSRLNQPQH

J: TRBJ2-7
V: TRBV19
CDR3: ASSETGVYEQY

J: TRBJ2-7
V: TRBV6-1
CDR3: ASAGRFTYEQY

J: TRBJ1-1
V: TRBV29-1
CDR3: SAGQFMNTEAF

J: TRBJ1-3
V: TRBV6-5
CDR3: ASSYSAYSGNTIY

J: TRBJ2-1
V: TRBV6-6
CDR3: ASSYLDEQF

J: TRBJ2-5
V: TRBV5-4
CDR3: ASSGQRQETQY

J: TRBJ2-3
V: TRBV18
CDR3: ASSLRSGSGTDTQY

J: TRBJ2-5
V: TRBV18
CDR3: ASSPDRATQY